The source of this T cell receptor (beta chain) is a study of CD8+ T cells in alopecia areata. Study-wide context: Scoring of treated patients' severity used the percentage of affected scalp area. Study-level points and caveats: During tofacitinib treatment, many expanded lesional clones remained in scalp and blood. Scalp sample data also include resident alphabeta T cells from normal skin.

Treatment reported: oral pan-JAK inhibitor, 5-10 mg twice daily. As part of sample collection, lesional scalp punch biopsies and peripheral blood were taken from alopecia areata patients. The sample holds a few counts of this clone. What it binds is not known. RNA extraction and reverse transcription yielded cDNA as sequencing template. Only in-frame clones appear in the TCRdb table, and some are missing; sequencing was by immunoSEQ multiplex PCR. The repertoire holds around 170,000 clones, with about 51% as singletons. Germline CDR1 reads SGDLS; CDR2 reads YYNGEE. CDR3 length: 13 residues. V gave up 0 bases and J gave up 5 bases, with 8 bases separating them.

This receptor was obtained from a human donor with alopecia areata. The input for sequencing was CD8+ T cells sorted from blood, taken around week 53, from a patient treated with tofacitinib. V gene TRBV9 combines with J gene TRBJ2-5, with D possibly TRBD1 on 6 matching bases. CDR3 sequence: CASSVDRAETQYF. DNA for the CDR3: TGTGCCAGCAGCGTAGACAGGGCTGAGACCCAGTACTTC.